This TCR beta chain is from a study of blood T cell repertoires in COVID-19. Using immunoSEQ multiplex PCR, the repertoire was profiled, and TCRdb retains in-frame clones only, with some absent. The sample holds under 12,000 clones, 80% to 90% seen once. This TCR was sampled from a man aged 50 to 59 with active COVID-19. Specimen: peripheral blood.

In DNA, the CDR3 is TGTGCCAGCAGCTTAGTAACAGGGGAGAGTTACGAGCAGTACTTC. Amino acid sequence: CASSLVTGESYEQYF. This sequence joins TRBV7-8 and TRBJ2-7, with 7 bases matching TRBD1. The CDR3 has 15 amino acids. The germline V gene encodes CDR1 SGHVS and CDR2 FQNEAQ. Trimming removed 1 base from V and 4 bases from J; junction bases left unmatched: 7.